These T cell receptor beta chains were read from a single sample in a study of cytomegalovirus exposure and HLA in healthy donors. Data came from immunoSEQ multiplex PCR; TCRdb stores just in-frame clones and leaves some out. The sample lists roughly 200,000 clones, around three quarters occurring once. The sequenced material came from PBMCs. The source is a woman in her 30s in good health and CMV-seropositive. The CDR3 runs from the conserved cysteine through the conserved F or W. The order of the fields is clone size, D gene, V gene, J gene, CDR3 DNA, CDR3 protein. The D gene is left open where the match is weak. Clone size, where shown, is once, few, many, or a class for clones that have expanded.

size: .
D: TRBD1
V: TRBV27
J: TRBJ2-7
DNA: TGTGCCAGCAGTTCGGAAAACAGGGGAGACGAGCAGTACTTC
CDR3: CASSSENRGDEQYF

size: .
D: .
V: TRBV7-2
J: TRBJ1-4
DNA: TGTGCCAGCAGCTTAAGACAGAATGAAAAACTGTTTTTT
CDR3: CASSLRQNEKLFF

size: .
D: TRBD1
V: TRBV19
J: TRBJ2-7
DNA: TGTGCCAGTAGTATATCCGGGCAGGGGGCCTACGAGCAGTACTTC
CDR3: CASSISGQGAYEQYF

size: .
D: .
V: TRBV5-1
J: TRBJ2-7
DNA: TGCGCCAGCAGCTTGGTCTCAGGGGAGCAGTACTTC
CDR3: CASSLVSGEQYF

size: .
D: .
V: TRBV2
J: TRBJ1-4
DNA: TGTGCCAGCGGGGGGGTAGGGAGTGAAAAACTGTTTTTT
CDR3: CASGGVGSEKLFF

size: .
D: .
V: TRBV11-3
J: TRBJ2-5
DNA: TGTGCCAGCAGCTTTCAGGGGTCATCGGAGACCCAGTACTTC
CDR3: CASSFQGSSETQYF

size: .
D: TRBD1
V: TRBV6-5
J: TRBJ1-2
DNA: TGTGCCAGCAGACGCCCAGGGGGATATGGCTACACCTTC
CDR3: CASRRPGGYGYTF

size: .
D: .
V: TRBV7-2
J: TRBJ2-7
DNA: TGTGCCAGCAGCTATTACCCCGGGAAACTCTACGAGCAGTACTTC
CDR3: CASSYYPGKLYEQYF

size: once
D: TRBD1
V: TRBV29-1
J: TRBJ1-1
DNA: TGCAGCGCCCAACAGGGGGATCTGCGCACTGAAGCTTTCTTT
CDR3: CSAQQGDLRTEAFF

size: few
D: .
V: TRBV4-3
J: TRBJ2-6
DNA: TGCGCCAGCAGCCGAGGGTCCTCTGGGGCCAACGTCCTGACTTTC
CDR3: CASSRGSSGANVLTF

size: .
D: TRBD2
V: TRBV29-1
J: TRBJ2-1
DNA: TGCAGCGTTCTGCCAAGGGAGGGAAGGTACAATGAGCAGTTCTTC
CDR3: CSVLPREGRYNEQFF

size: .
D: TRBD2
V: TRBV30
J: TRBJ2-5
DNA: TGTGCCTGGAGCAAGACTAGCGGGACTGAGACCCAGTACTTC
CDR3: CAWSKTSGTETQYF

size: .
D: .
V: TRBV19
J: TRBJ2-7
DNA: TGTGCCACTAAACGCCGGGACATTAACGAGCAGTACTTC
CDR3: CATKRRDINEQYF

size: .
D: .
V: TRBV2
J: TRBJ2-2
DNA: TGTGCCAGCCGATGGACAGAGAACACCGGGGAGCTGTTTTTT
CDR3: CASRWTENTGELFF

size: .
D: .
V: TRBV7-9
J: TRBJ2-2
DNA: TGTGCCAGCAGCTCCGTCGCCGGGATGGACGGGGAGCTGTTTTTT
CDR3: CASSSVAGMDGELFF

size: .
D: TRBD1
V: TRBV13
J: TRBJ2-2
DNA: TGTGCCAGCAGCTTAGGGGACAGGGACACCGGGGAGCTGTTTTTT
CDR3: CASSLGDRDTGELFF

size: .
D: .
V: TRBV27
J: TRBJ1-5
DNA: TGTGCCAGCAGTTTTTCCCCTCCCGCAGGATATGGCAATCAGCCCCAGCATTTT
CDR3: CASSFSPPAGYGNQPQHF

size: .
D: .
V: TRBV1
J: TRBJ1-6
DNA: TGCACCAGCAGCCAAGTCCCGACAGGGAGTAATTCACCCCTCCACTTT
CDR3: CTSSQVPTGSNSPLHF

size: .
D: .
V: TRBV4-1
J: TRBJ2-5
DNA: TGCGCCAGCAGCCAAGATCGTCCTGGGGGCGAGACCCAGTACTTC
CDR3: CASSQDRPGGETQYF

size: .
D: TRBD1
V: TRBV5-4
J: TRBJ2-5
DNA: TGTGCCAGCAGCTCAAGCCTTGGGGGGACAGGGGGCCAAGAGACCCAGTACTTC
CDR3: CASSSSLGGTGGQETQYF

size: .
D: TRBD1
V: TRBV5-6
J: TRBJ2-2
DNA: TGTGCCAGCAGCTGGGGACAGGGGCTGAACACCGGGGAGCTGTTTTTT
CDR3: CASSWGQGLNTGELFF

size: .
D: TRBD1
V: TRBV5-4
J: TRBJ2-7
DNA: TGTGCCAGCAGCTTGTACGGGACAGGGATCTCCTCCTACGAGCAGTACTTC
CDR3: CASSLYGTGISSYEQYF

size: few
D: TRBD1
V: TRBV5-6
J: TRBJ2-3
DNA: TGTGCCAGCAGCTTAAGGACAGGGGGCGGTGAAGATACGCAGTATTTT
CDR3: CASSLRTGGGEDTQYF

size: .
D: .
V: TRBV5-4
J: TRBJ1-1
DNA: TGTGCCAGCAGCTTGATGACAGGAATCAACACTGAAGCTTTCTTT
CDR3: CASSLMTGINTEAFF

size: few
D: .
V: TRBV7-9
J: TRBJ2-7
DNA: TGCGCCGCCGCCCCCGGAGGGTCCTACGAGCAGTACTTC
CDR3: CAAAPGGSYEQYF

size: .
D: TRBD1
V: TRBV9
J: TRBJ1-1
DNA: TGTGCCAGCAGCGTAACCCGGACAGGGGGCGAGACTGAAGCTTTCTTT
CDR3: CASSVTRTGGETEAFF

size: .
D: .
V: TRBV11-2
J: TRBJ1-1
DNA: TGTGCCAGCAGCTTAGAGGTAGTGGTGAACACTGAAGCTTTCTTT
CDR3: CASSLEVVVNTEAFF

size: .
D: TRBD2
V: TRBV5-1
J: TRBJ2-2
DNA: TGCGCCAGCAGCTTGAATAGCGGGGGGGCGAGAACCGGGGAGCTGTTTTTT
CDR3: CASSLNSGGARTGELFF

size: .
D: .
V: TRBV29-1
J: TRBJ2-1
DNA: TGCAGCGTGGGGGCTAGAACGGGTGAGCAGTTCTTC
CDR3: CSVGARTGEQFF

size: .
D: .
V: TRBV13
J: TRBJ1-2
DNA: TGTGCCAGCAGCTCCGGACACATGAGTCATGGCTACACCTTC
CDR3: CASSSGHMSHGYTF

size: .
D: TRBD2
V: TRBV30
J: TRBJ2-7
DNA: TGTGCCTGGAGTGTGGAGACTAGCCGCTCCTACGAGCAGTACTTC
CDR3: CAWSVETSRSYEQYF

size: .
D: TRBD1
V: TRBV13
J: TRBJ1-1
DNA: TGTGCCAGCAGCTGGGGACAGGTAATCATGAACACTGAAGCTTTCTTT
CDR3: CASSWGQVIMNTEAFF

size: .
D: TRBD2
V: TRBV4-1
J: TRBJ2-5
DNA: TGCGCCAGCAGCCAGGGGGGGACGAAATTCCAAGAGACCCAGTACTTC
CDR3: CASSQGGTKFQETQYF

size: .
D: TRBD1
V: TRBV30
J: TRBJ1-5
DNA: TGTGCCTTCGGGACAGGGATTAATAGCAATCAGCCCCAGCATTTT
CDR3: CAFGTGINSNQPQHF

size: .
D: TRBD2
V: TRBV10-1
J: TRBJ2-1
DNA: TGCGCCAGCAGTGAACGTTCAGCGGGAGTCTACAATGAGCAGTTCTTC
CDR3: CASSERSAGVYNEQFF

size: .
D: TRBD1
V: TRBV11-3
J: TRBJ2-5
DNA: TGTGCCAGCAGCTTAGAAGTGACAGGGGGCGAGACCCAGTACTTC
CDR3: CASSLEVTGGETQYF

size: many
D: TRBD1
V: TRBV7-2
J: TRBJ1-5
DNA: TGTGCCAGCAGCTTGGCAGGGACAGGGAATCAGCCCCAGCATTTT
CDR3: CASSLAGTGNQPQHF

size: .
D: TRBD2
V: TRBV7-8
J: TRBJ2-1
DNA: TGTGCCAGCAGCGCTAGCGGGAGAGGGAATGAGCAGTTCTTC
CDR3: CASSASGRGNEQFF

size: few
D: TRBD2
V: TRBV18
J: TRBJ2-1
DNA: TGTGCCAGCTCCTCCGGGACTAGTAGTAATGAGCAGTTCTTC
CDR3: CASSSGTSSNEQFF

size: .
D: TRBD1
V: TRBV27
J: TRBJ2-1
DNA: TGTGCCAGCAGGACAGGGCACAATGAGCAGTTCTTC
CDR3: CASRTGHNEQFF

size: .
D: .
V: TRBV30
J: TRBJ1-1
DNA: TGTGCCTGGAGTGTACGTGGCCTCTTGAACACTGAAGCTTTCTTT
CDR3: CAWSVRGLLNTEAFF

size: few
D: .
V: TRBV5-5
J: TRBJ1-6
DNA: TGTGCCAGCAGCAGGAGGAGGCCGGAGAATTCACCCCTCCACTTT
CDR3: CASSRRRPENSPLHF

size: few
D: .
V: TRBV7-6
J: TRBJ1-4
DNA: TGTGCCAGCAGCTTAGCCCTAATTACAGGGCGTAAAGAAAAACTGTTTTTT
CDR3: CASSLALITGRKEKLFF

size: .
D: TRBD2
V: TRBV5-1
J: TRBJ2-7
DNA: TGCGCCAGCAGCTGGACTAGCGGGAGGTTGGGTGAGCAGTACTTC
CDR3: CASSWTSGRLGEQYF

size: .
D: TRBD2
V: TRBV2
J: TRBJ2-5
DNA: TGTGCCAGCTCCGCACTTAGCGGGAGCGGGGGAACCCAGTACTTC
CDR3: CASSALSGSGGTQYF

size: .
D: TRBD1
V: TRBV4-1
J: TRBJ2-7
DNA: TGCGCCAGCAGCCTTCAAAGGGGGACAGAGCGCTACGAGCAGTACTTC
CDR3: CASSLQRGTERYEQYF

size: .
D: TRBD2
V: TRBV10-2
J: TRBJ2-1
DNA: TGCGCCAGCAGTGGGAGTCTAGCGGGAGTGGATGAGCAGTTCTTC
CDR3: CASSGSLAGVDEQFF

size: .
D: TRBD1
V: TRBV4-3
J: TRBJ1-2
DNA: TGCGCCAGCAGCCACCTGGGAGGGACAGGGGGACGTGGCTACACCTTC
CDR3: CASSHLGGTGGRGYTF

size: .
D: .
V: TRBV10-1
J: TRBJ2-2
DNA: TGCGCCAGCAGCTCCGGGACAGCCTCGGCGGGGATCACCGGGGAGCTGTTTTTT
CDR3: CASSSGTASAGITGELFF

size: .
D: .
V: TRBV6-5
J: TRBJ2-5
DNA: TGTGCCAGCAGTTATGGGCGGGTCCAGGAGACCCAGTACTTC
CDR3: CASSYGRVQETQYF

size: few
D: TRBD1
V: TRBV6-1
J: TRBJ1-4
DNA: TGTGCCAGCGCACTACAGGGGGCACGAGAAAAACTGTTTTTT
CDR3: CASALQGAREKLFF

size: .
D: TRBD1
V: TRBV7-6
J: TRBJ1-5
DNA: TGTGCCAGCAGCTCTCTAAAGGGACAGGGCATACAGCCCCAGCATTTT
CDR3: CASSSLKGQGIQPQHF

size: .
D: .
V: TRBV5-6
J: TRBJ2-7
DNA: TGTGCCAGCAGCACGCCGACTATCCTCTTCTACGAGCAGTACTTC
CDR3: CASSTPTILFYEQYF

size: .
D: .
V: TRBV18
J: TRBJ1-5
DNA: TGTGCCAGCTCACCACCGGGGGGGGGCAATCAGCCCCAGCATTTT
CDR3: CASSPPGGGNQPQHF

size: .
D: TRBD2
V: TRBV25-1
J: TRBJ2-1
DNA: TGTGCCAGCAGGACGGGGGGAGACAATGAGCAGTTCTTC
CDR3: CASRTGGDNEQFF

size: few
D: .
V: TRBV6-1
J: TRBJ1-1
DNA: TGTGCCAGCAGTGGTCCGTCCTATATTTCGGAAGCTTTCTTT
CDR3: CASSGPSYISEAFF

size: few
D: .
V: TRBV4-1
J: TRBJ1-1
DNA: TGCGCCAGCAGCCAAGAGGGGCAGATGAACACTGAAGCTTTCTTT
CDR3: CASSQEGQMNTEAFF

size: .
D: .
V: TRBV5-1
J: TRBJ2-7
DNA: TGCGCCAGCAGCTTGGACCCGAGCTCCTACGAGCAGTACTTC
CDR3: CASSLDPSSYEQYF

size: .
D: .
V: TRBV29-1
J: TRBJ1-1
DNA: TGCAGCGTTGAAGATCACCCTTTAACAGGGAACACTGAAGCTTTCTTT
CDR3: CSVEDHPLTGNTEAFF

size: .
D: .
V: TRBV5-1
J: TRBJ2-5
DNA: TGCGCCAGCAGCTTGGGACTCAACCAAGAGACCCAGTACTTC
CDR3: CASSLGLNQETQYF